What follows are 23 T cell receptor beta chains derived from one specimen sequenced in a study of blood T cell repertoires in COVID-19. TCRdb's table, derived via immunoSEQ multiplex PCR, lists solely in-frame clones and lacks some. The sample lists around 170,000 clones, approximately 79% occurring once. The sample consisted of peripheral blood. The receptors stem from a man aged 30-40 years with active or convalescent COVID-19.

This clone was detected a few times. The chain's CDR3 is CAIKGQGVYGYTF. DNA for the CDR3: TGTGCCATCAAAGGGCAGGGGGTCTATGGCTACACCTTC. The chain combines TRBV28 with TRBJ1-2, with 7 nucleotides matching TRBD1. CDR3 length: 13 residues. The V gene's germline CDR1 is MDHEN and CDR2 SYDVKM. J lost 4 bases, V lost 10 bases, and 9 bases had no gene match.

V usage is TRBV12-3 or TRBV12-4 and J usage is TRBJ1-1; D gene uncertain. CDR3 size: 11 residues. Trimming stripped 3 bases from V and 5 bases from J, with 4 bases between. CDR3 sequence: CASSFLTEAFF. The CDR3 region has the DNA TGTGCCAGCAGTTTCCTTACTGAAGCTTTCTTT.

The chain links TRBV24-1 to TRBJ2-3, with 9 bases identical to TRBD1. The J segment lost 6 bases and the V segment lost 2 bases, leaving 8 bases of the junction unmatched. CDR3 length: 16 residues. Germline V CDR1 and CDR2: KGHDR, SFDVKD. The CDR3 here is CATSDSDRGLWDTQYF. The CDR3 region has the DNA TGTGCCACCAGTGATTCGGACAGGGGCCTTTGGGATACGCAGTATTTT.

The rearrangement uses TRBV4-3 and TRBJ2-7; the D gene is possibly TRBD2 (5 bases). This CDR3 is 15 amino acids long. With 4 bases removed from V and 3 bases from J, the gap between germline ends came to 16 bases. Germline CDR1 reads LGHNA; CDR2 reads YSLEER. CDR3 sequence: CASSRGLINVYEQYF. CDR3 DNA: TGCGCCAGCAGCCGCGGACTTATAAACGTCTACGAGCAGTACTTC.

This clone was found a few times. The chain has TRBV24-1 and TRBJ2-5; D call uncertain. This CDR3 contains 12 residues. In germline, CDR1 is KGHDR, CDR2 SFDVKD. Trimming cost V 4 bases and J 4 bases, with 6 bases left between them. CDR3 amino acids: CATSDPRETQYF. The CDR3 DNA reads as TGTGCCACCAGTGACCCCCGAGAGACCCAGTACTTC.

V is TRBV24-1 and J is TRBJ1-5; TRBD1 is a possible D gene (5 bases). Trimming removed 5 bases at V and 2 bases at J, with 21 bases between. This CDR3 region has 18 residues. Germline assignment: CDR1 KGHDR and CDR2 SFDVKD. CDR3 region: CATSGTRGKHGGNQPQHF. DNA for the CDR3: TGTGCCACCAGTGGGACAAGGGGTAAGCATGGGGGCAATCAGCCCCAGCATTTT.

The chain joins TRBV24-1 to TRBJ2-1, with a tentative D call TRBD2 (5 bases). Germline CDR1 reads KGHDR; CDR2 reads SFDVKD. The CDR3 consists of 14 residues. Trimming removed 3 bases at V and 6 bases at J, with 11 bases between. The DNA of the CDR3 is TGTGCCACCAGTGATGGGCTAGCTTCCAATGAGCAGTTCTTC. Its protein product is CATSDGLASNEQFF.

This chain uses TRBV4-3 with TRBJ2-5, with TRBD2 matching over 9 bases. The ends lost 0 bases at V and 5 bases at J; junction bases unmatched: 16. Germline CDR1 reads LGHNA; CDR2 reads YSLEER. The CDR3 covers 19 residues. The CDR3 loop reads CASSQDKVGSSGIGETQYF. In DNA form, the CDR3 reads TGCGCCAGCAGCCAAGATAAGGTTGGGTCTAGCGGGATTGGGGAGACCCAGTACTTC.

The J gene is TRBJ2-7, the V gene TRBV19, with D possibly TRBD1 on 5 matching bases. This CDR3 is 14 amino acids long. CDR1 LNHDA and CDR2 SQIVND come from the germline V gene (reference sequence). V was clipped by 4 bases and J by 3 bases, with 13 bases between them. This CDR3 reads CASSTGHTGYEQYF. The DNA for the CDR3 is TGTGCCAGTAGTACTGGACACACTGGCTACGAGCAGTACTTC.

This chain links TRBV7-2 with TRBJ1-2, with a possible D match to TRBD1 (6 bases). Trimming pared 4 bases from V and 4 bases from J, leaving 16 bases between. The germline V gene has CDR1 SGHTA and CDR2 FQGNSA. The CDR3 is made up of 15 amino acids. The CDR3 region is CASSSASGGAYGYTF. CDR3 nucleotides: TGTGCCAGCAGCTCCGCTTCGGGGGGGGCCTATGGCTACACCTTC.

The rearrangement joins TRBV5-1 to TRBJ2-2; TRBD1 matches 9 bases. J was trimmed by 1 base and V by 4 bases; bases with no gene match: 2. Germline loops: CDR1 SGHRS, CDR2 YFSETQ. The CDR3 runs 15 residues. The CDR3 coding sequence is TGCGCCAGCAGCCCGGACAGGGGGAACACCGGGGAGCTGTTTTTT. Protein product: CASSPDRGNTGELFF.

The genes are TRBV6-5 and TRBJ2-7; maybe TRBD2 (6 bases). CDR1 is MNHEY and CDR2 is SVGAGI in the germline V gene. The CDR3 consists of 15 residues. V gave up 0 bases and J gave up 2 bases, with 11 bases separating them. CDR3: CASSYSGGDPYEQYF. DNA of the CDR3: TGTGCCAGCAGTTACTCGGGCGGGGACCCCTACGAGCAGTACTTC.

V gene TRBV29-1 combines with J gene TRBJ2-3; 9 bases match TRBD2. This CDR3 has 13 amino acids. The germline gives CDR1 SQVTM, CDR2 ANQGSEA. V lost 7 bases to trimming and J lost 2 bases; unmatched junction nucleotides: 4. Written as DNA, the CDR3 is TGCAGCGGTAGGACTAGCGACACAGATACGCAGTATTTT. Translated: CSGRTSDTDTQYF.

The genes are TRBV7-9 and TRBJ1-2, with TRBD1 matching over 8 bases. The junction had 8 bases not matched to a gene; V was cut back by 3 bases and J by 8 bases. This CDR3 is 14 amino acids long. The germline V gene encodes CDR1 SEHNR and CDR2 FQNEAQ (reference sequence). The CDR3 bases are TGTGCCAGCAGCTTCCCGGACAGGGCAAGCGGCTACACCTTC. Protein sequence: CASSFPDRASGYTF.

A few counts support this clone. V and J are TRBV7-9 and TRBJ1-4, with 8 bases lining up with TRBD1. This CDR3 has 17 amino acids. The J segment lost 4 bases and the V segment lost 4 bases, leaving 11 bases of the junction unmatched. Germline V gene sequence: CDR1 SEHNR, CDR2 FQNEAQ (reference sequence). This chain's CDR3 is CASSSNGQGSDNEKLFF. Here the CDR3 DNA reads TGTGCCAGCAGCTCAAATGGACAGGGCTCCGATAATGAAAAACTGTTTTTT.

The CDR3 reads CASSMIGGNEKLFF. DNA for the CDR3: TGTGCCAGTAGTATGATAGGGGGAAATGAAAAACTGTTTTTT. The gene calls are TRBV19 and TRBJ1-4; tentative D call: TRBD1 (6 bases). Trimming took 3 bases from V and 5 from J, leaving 10 bases between them. The CDR3 extends over 14 amino acids. The germline V gene has CDR1 LNHDA and CDR2 SQIVND (reference sequence).

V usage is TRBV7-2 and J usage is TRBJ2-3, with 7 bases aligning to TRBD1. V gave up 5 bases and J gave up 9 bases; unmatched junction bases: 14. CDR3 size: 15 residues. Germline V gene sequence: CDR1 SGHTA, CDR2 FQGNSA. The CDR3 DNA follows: TGTGCCAGCAGCCCAAACAGGGGCCGGTCCCAGACGCAGTATTTT. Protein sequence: CASSPNRGRSQTQYF.

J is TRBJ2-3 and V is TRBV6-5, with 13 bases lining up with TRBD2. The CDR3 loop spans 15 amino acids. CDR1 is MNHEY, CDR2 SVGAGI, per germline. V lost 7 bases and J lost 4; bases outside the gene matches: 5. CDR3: CASKRTSGRADTQYF. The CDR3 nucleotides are TGTGCCAGCAAACGGACTAGCGGGAGAGCAGATACGCAGTATTTT.

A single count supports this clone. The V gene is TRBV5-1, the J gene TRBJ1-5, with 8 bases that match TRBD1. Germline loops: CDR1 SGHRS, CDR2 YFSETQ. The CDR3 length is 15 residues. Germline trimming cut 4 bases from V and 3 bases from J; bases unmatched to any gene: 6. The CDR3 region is CASSPGQGPNQPQHF. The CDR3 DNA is TGCGCCAGCAGCCCCGGACAGGGTCCCAATCAGCCCCAGCATTTT.

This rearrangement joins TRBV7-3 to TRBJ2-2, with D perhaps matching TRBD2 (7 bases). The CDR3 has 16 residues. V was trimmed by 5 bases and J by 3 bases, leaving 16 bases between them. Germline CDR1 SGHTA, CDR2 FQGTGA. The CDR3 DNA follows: TGTGCCAGCAGCCCGGGTGGGGGGGCCGACACCGGGGAGCTGTTTTTT. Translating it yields CASSPGGGADTGELFF.

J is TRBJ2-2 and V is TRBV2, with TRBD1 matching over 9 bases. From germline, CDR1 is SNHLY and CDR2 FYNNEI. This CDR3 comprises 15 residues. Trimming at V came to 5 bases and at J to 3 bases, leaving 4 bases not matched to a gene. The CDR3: CASSKTGGYTGELFF. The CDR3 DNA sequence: TGTGCCAGCAGTAAGACAGGGGGTTACACCGGGGAGCTGTTTTTT. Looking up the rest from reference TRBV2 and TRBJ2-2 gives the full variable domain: EPEVTQTPSHQVTQMGQEVILRCVPISNHLYFYWYRQILGQKVEFLVSFYNNEISEKSEIFDDQFSVERPDGSNFTLKIRSTKLEDSAMYFCASSKTGGYTGELFFGEGSRLTVL.

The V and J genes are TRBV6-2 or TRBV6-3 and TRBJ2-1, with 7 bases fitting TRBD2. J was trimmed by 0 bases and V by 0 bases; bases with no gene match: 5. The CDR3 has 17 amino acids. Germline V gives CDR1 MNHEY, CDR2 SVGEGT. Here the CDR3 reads CASSYSTRGSSYNEQFF. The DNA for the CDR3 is TGTGCCAGCAGTTACTCGACTCGCGGGAGCTCCTACAATGAGCAGTTCTTC.

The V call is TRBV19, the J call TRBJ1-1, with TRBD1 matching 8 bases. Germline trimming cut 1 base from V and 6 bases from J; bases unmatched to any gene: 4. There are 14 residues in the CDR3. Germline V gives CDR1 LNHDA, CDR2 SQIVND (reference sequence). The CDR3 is CASSIVPTGAEAFF. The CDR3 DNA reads TGTGCCAGTAGTATAGTACCGACAGGGGCTGAAGCTTTCTTT. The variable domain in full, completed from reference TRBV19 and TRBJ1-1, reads DGGITQSPKYLFRKEGQNVTLSCEQNLNHDAMYWYRQDPGQGLRLIYYSQIVNDFQKGDIAEGYSVSREKKESFPLTVTSAQKNPTAFYLCASSIVPTGAEAFFGQGTRLTVV.